One sample yielded the 29 T cell receptor beta chains listed below, sequenced in a study of T cell responses to AZD1222 COVID-19 vaccine. Clones were sequenced by immunoSEQ multiplex PCR, and TCRdb holds only the in-frame ones, with some missing. The table has about 130,000 clones, more than 80% seen once. The sample consisted of peripheral blood, taken 28 days after the second AZD1222 dose. The origin of the receptors is an adult who received the AZD1222 COVID-19 vaccine.

The rearrangement joins TRBV25-1 to TRBJ1-6; D uncertain. The V end lost 1 base, the J end lost 7 bases, and 17 bases lay between the germline ends. Germline loops: CDR1 MGHDK, CDR2 SYGVNS. The CDR3 covers 17 residues. The CDR3 loop is CASSELGFVTRNSPLHF. The CDR3 DNA sequence: TGTGCCAGCAGTGAATTGGGGTTTGTAACACGGAATTCACCCCTCCACTTT.

The genes are TRBV4-2 and TRBJ1-1; D is perhaps TRBD1 (5 bases). The V gene's germline CDR1 is LGHNA and CDR2 YNFKEQ. Trimming removed 0 bases from V and 3 bases from J, with 11 bases in between. The CDR3 length is 15 residues. For the CDR3, the DNA is TGTGCCAGCAGCCAAGATCCTGGGGGAGACACTGAAGCTTTCTTT. This translates into CASSQDPGGDTEAFF.

V is TRBV27 and J is TRBJ2-7; 10 positions agree with TRBD1. The germline CDR1 and CDR2 sequences are MNHEY and SMNVEV (reference sequence). This CDR3 has 15 residues. V trimming: 5 bases; J trimming: 6 bases; junction bases outside the gene matches: 10. CDR3 in amino acids: CASSTVRDRGFEQYF. The CDR3 DNA sequence: TGTGCCAGCAGTACCGTCCGGGACAGGGGCTTCGAGCAGTACTTC.

The rearrangement joins TRBV6-5 to TRBJ1-2, with 9 bases aligning to TRBD1. V lost 6 bases, J lost 6 bases, and 2 bases stayed unmatched. CDR3 length: 12 amino acids. In germline, CDR1 is MNHEY, CDR2 SVGAGI. In DNA form, the CDR3 reads TGTGCCAGCAGGGGACAGGGAGATGGCTACACCTTC. This translates into CASRGQGDGYTF.

V is TRBV10-1 and J is TRBJ1-5; 9 nucleotides line up with TRBD1. CDR3 length: 20 residues. J lost 6 bases, V lost 6 bases, and 24 bases had no gene match. The germline V gene encodes CDR1 WNHNN and CDR2 SYGVQD (reference sequence). As DNA, the CDR3 is TGCGCCAGCAGCCGAAGAGCCCGGGACAGGGCGATGTTGGTTGGTCAGCCCCAGCATTTT. Translating it yields CASSRRARDRAMLVGQPQHF.

This clone appeared a few times. The chain combines TRBV20-1 with TRBJ1-1; D is unresolved. The CDR3 covers 11 residues. The V gene lost 4 bases and the J gene lost 3 bases, with 6 bases spanning the gap. Germline values: CDR1 DFQATT, CDR2 SNEGSKA (reference sequence). CDR3 in amino acids: CSATGYTEAFF. As DNA, the CDR3 is TGCAGTGCTACCGGCTACACTGAAGCTTTCTTT.

The V and J genes are TRBV30 and TRBJ1-1, with 7 bases identical to TRBD1. Germline V gene data show CDR1 as GTSNPN and CDR2 as SVGIG (reference sequence). The CDR3 spans 14 residues. Trimming took 4 bases from V and 3 from J; bases not matched to a gene: 8. The DNA for the CDR3 is TGTGCCTGGAAGACGATGACAGGGCACACTGAAGCTTTCTTT. This codes for CAWKTMTGHTEAFF.

On this clone itself: This specimen includes other DNA sequences encoding the same CDR3. The chain joins TRBV24-1 to TRBJ2-3, with TRBD1 matching 7 bases. There are 15 residues in the CDR3. Per the germline V gene, CDR1 is KGHDR and CDR2 is SFDVKD. After removal of 5 bases from V and 2 bases from J, the junction contained 6 bases not matched to a gene. The CDR3: CATSGRGQHTDTQYF. The CDR3 region has the DNA TGTGCCACCAGTGGTAGGGGGCAACACACAGATACGCAGTATTTT.

This clone was detected once. V gene TRBV19 combines with J gene TRBJ2-5; no firm D call. CDR3 size: 11 residues. Germline assignment: CDR1 LNHDA and CDR2 SQIVND (reference sequence). Trimming removed 8 bases at V and 1 base at J, with 5 bases between. CDR3 in DNA: TGTGCCAGTGCGTTCCAAGAGACCCAGTACTTC. This translates into CASAFQETQYF.

The chain is built from TRBV5-1 and TRBJ2-3; maybe TRBD2 (6 bases). This CDR3 comprises 17 residues. Trimming removed 3 bases from V and 1 base from J, with 18 bases in between. The V gene's germline CDR1 is SGHRS and CDR2 YFSETQ. The CDR3 DNA reads TGCGCCAGCAGCTGGGGGGTTGAGTCCCGCGGCACAGATACGCAGTATTTT. Translated, it gives CASSWGVESRGTDTQYF.

The gene calls are TRBV5-1 and TRBJ2-1; D is unclear. V was trimmed by 0 bases and J by 0 bases, leaving 10 bases between them. Germline lookup yields CDR1 SGHRS and CDR2 YFSETQ. The CDR3 runs to 16 residues. The CDR3 DNA reads TGCGCCAGCAGCTTGGAGGAGTTCGGCTCCTACAATGAGCAGTTCTTC. Translating it yields CASSLEEFGSYNEQFF.

V and J are TRBV11-3 and TRBJ2-2; D is possibly TRBD1 (6 bases). Between the trimmed V and J ends, which lost 5 bases and 7 bases, there was a span of 11 bases. Germline V lookup: CDR1 SGHNT, CDR2 YENEEA. The CDR3 has 13 residues. CDR3 sequence (DNA): TGTGCCAGCAGCCCGAGGGGGAGCGGGGAGCTGTTTTTT. Amino acids: CASSPRGSGELFF.

The count of this clone is one. The V call is TRBV6-2 or TRBV6-3, the J call TRBJ2-4; no clear D gene. Trimming pared 6 bases from V and 2 bases from J, leaving 2 bases between. Germline V gene data show CDR1 as MNHEY and CDR2 as SVGEGT. The CDR3 is 11 amino acids. The CDR3 region has the DNA TGTGCCAGCAGCCCCAAAAACATTCAGTACTTC. The encoded protein is CASSPKNIQYF.

The rearrangement uses TRBV6-5 and TRBJ1-4; the D is unclear. V dropped 5 bases and J dropped 5 bases, with 15 bases sitting between them. Germline assignment: CDR1 MNHEY and CDR2 SVGAGI. The CDR3 loop spans 15 amino acids. The CDR3, as DNA: TGTGCCAGCAGTCCTCGGGAAGGCGCGAATGAAAAACTGTTTTTT. Translating it yields CASSPREGANEKLFF.

J is TRBJ1-1 and V is TRBV12-3 or TRBV12-4; D gene uncertain. The CDR3 spans 13 residues. V was clipped by 7 bases and J by 4 bases, with 13 bases between them. The CDR3 coding sequence is TGTGCCAGCATCCGAGGGTGGGCCACTGAAGCTTTCTTT. Protein sequence: CASIRGWATEAFF.

The chain has TRBV19 and TRBJ1-1; TRBD1 is a possible D gene (6 bases). V was shortened by 6 bases and J by 6 bases, with 17 bases between the two germline ends. CDR1 and CDR2 from the germline V gene are LNHDA and SQIVND (reference sequence). This CDR3 is built from 14 residues. CDR3 sequence: CASSWLGGNSEAFF. CDR3 nucleotides: TGTGCCAGTAGCTGGTTAGGGGGAAACTCTGAAGCTTTCTTT.

The chain couples TRBV6-5 to TRBJ1-1; no reliable D call. With 4 bases removed from V and 3 bases from J, the gap between germline ends came to 6 bases. Germline V gives CDR1 MNHEY, CDR2 SVGAGI. The CDR3 has 12 residues. CDR3 sequence reads: CASSSLDTEAFF. CDR3 in DNA: TGTGCCAGCAGTTCTTTGGACACTGAAGCTTTCTTT.

V is TRBV3-1 (or the pseudogene TRBV3-2) and J is TRBJ1-2; unclear D gene. Germline V gene lookup returns CDR1 LGHDT and CDR2 YNNKEL (reference sequence). Deletions cut 4 bases from V and 6 bases from J, with 9 bases between. The CDR3 has 12 amino acids. Here the CDR3 reads CASSLRQDGYTF. CDR3 nucleotides: TGTGCCAGCAGCCTCAGGCAGGATGGCTACACCTTC.

This chain connects TRBV5-4 to TRBJ1-2; 10 nucleotides line up with TRBD1. Germline V CDR1 and CDR2: SGHNT, YYREEE (reference sequence). This CDR3 region has 15 residues. The V and J ends lost 4 bases and 0 bases, in that order; junction bases with no gene match: 3. CDR3 residues: CASSAGQGTNYGYTF. The CDR3 DNA follows: TGTGCCAGCAGCGCGGGACAGGGGACTAACTATGGCTACACCTTC.

V gene TRBV27 combines with J gene TRBJ2-6; 7 bases are a match to TRBD1. CDR3 length: 17 residues. The germline CDR1 and CDR2 sequences are MNHEY and SMNVEV (reference sequence). V dropped 4 bases and J dropped 2; count of bases not matched to a gene: 8. CDR3 protein: CASSSPKRGPGANVLTF. The CDR3 region has the DNA TGTGCCAGCAGTTCTCCCAAAAGGGGGCCTGGGGCCAACGTCCTGACTTTC.

The V and J genes are TRBV2 and TRBJ1-1, with D tentatively TRBD1 (6 bases). This CDR3 spans 14 amino acids. With 6 bases removed from V and 0 bases from J, the gap between germline ends came to 11 bases. CDR1 is SNHLY, CDR2 FYNNEI, per germline. The CDR3 coding sequence is TGTGCCAGCAGCGGGACATGGATGAACACTGAAGCTTTCTTT. It codes for CASSGTWMNTEAFF.

The chain uses TRBV5-1 and TRBJ2-6; 7 bases agree with TRBD2. Germline V gene data show CDR1 as SGHRS and CDR2 as YFSETQ. J lost 1 base, V lost 7 bases, and 2 bases had no gene match. CDR3 length: 14 residues. The CDR3 nucleotides read TGCGCCAGCGAGGGAGGGTCTGGGGCCAACGTCCTGACTTTC. It encodes CASEGGSGANVLTF.

The chain joins TRBV6-5 to TRBJ1-4; maybe TRBD1 (5 bases). Trimming cost V 6 bases and J 2 bases, with 7 bases left between them. Germline V gene sequence: CDR1 MNHEY, CDR2 SVGAGI. This CDR3 has 13 residues. The CDR3 here is CASRTATNEKLFF. The CDR3 nucleotides read TGTGCCAGCAGGACAGCCACTAATGAAAAACTGTTTTTT.

V usage is TRBV5-6 and J usage is TRBJ1-2; TRBD1 aligns across 10 bases. The CDR3 covers 16 residues. Germline V gene sequence: CDR1 SGHDT, CDR2 YYEEEE. V lost 1 base, J lost 7 bases, and 10 bases stayed unmatched. CDR3 in DNA: TGTGCCAGCAGCTTGCAGGAGGGACAGGGGTCGGGTGGCTACACCTTC. Residues: CASSLQEGQGSGGYTF.

This clone has a single count. The chain carries TRBV6-2 or TRBV6-3 and TRBJ1-1, with D tentatively TRBD1 (5 bases). CDR1 MNHEY and CDR2 SVGEGT come from the germline V gene. Trimming cost V 5 bases and J 1 base, with 17 bases left between them. The CDR3 loop spans 16 amino acids. CDR3 in DNA: TGTGCCAGCAGTCGTCCGGGGGAGGGTTGGAACACTGAAGCTTTCTTT. This sequence encodes CASSRPGEGWNTEAFF.

A single count supports this clone. The chain is built from TRBV7-2 and TRBJ1-4; 9 bases fit TRBD1. The junction had 9 bases not matched to a gene; V was cut back by 5 bases and J by 5 bases. CDR3 size: 16 residues. CDR1 is SGHTA, CDR2 FQGNSA, per germline. The CDR3 here is CASSPWAGTGNEKLFF. Here the CDR3 DNA reads TGTGCCAGCAGCCCCTGGGCGGGGACAGGGAATGAAAAACTGTTTTTT. Based on the CDR3 plus reference TRBV7-2 and TRBJ1-4, the full variable domain is GAGVSQSPSNKVTEKGKDVELRCDPISGHTALYWYRQSLGQGLEFLIYFQGNSAPDKSGLPSDRFSAERTGGSVSTLTIQRTQQEDSAVYLCASSPWAGTGNEKLFFGSGTQLSVL.

The chain combines TRBV7-7 with TRBJ2-1; no definite D call. The CDR3 covers 13 residues. Germline V CDR1 and CDR2: SSHAT, FNYEAQ (reference sequence). The germline V and J ends were trimmed by 5 bases and 4 bases, with 9 bases remaining between them. The CDR3 region is CASSADNYNEQFF. The CDR3 nucleotides are TGTGCCAGCAGCGCCGACAATTACAATGAGCAGTTCTTC.

The chain couples TRBV7-9 to TRBJ2-5, with D tentatively TRBD2 (5 bases). Germline V CDR1 and CDR2: SEHNR, FQNEAQ (reference sequence). The length of the CDR3 is 16 residues. Trimming cost V 0 bases and J 1 base, with 12 bases left between them. For the CDR3, the DNA is TGTGCCAGCAGCTTAGCGCGAGCGGCGAGCCAAGAGACCCAGTACTTC. This translates into CASSLARAASQETQYF. Full variable domain (remainder filled in from reference TRBV7-9 and TRBJ2-5): DTGVSQNPRHKITKRGQNVTFRCDPISEHNRLYWYRQTLGQGPEFLTYFQNEAQLEKSRLLSDRFSAERPKGSFSTLEIQRTEQGDSAMYLCASSLARAASQETQYFGPGTRLLVL.

The J gene is TRBJ1-2, the V gene TRBV4-1, with 7 nucleotides matching TRBD1. CDR1 and CDR2 from the germline V gene are MGHRA and YSYEKL. This CDR3 has 16 residues. Trimming removed 0 bases from V and 4 bases from J; junction bases left unmatched: 8. CDR3 region: CASSQDGATGSYGYTF. The CDR3 coding sequence is TGCGCCAGCAGCCAAGATGGAGCGACAGGGTCCTATGGCTACACCTTC.